A selection of T cell receptor beta chains follows, all from one sample in a study of shared clonotypes between healthy human individuals. The repertoire was sequenced with immunoSEQ multiplex PCR; TCRdb's copy has only in-frame clones and lacks some. Of some 2.3 million clones in the sample, approximately 95% were seen once. The sequenced sample consisted of naive CD4+ T cells from PBMCs. These receptors all stem from a young man in good health. Some clones in this sample may be carry-over from other donors' samples. Each CDR3 is given with its conserved first and last residue. A D gene is named only where the DNA matches it firmly. The listing skips clone size in some rows; elsewhere it reads once, few, many or a size class.

-,-,TRBV5-6,TRBJ1-1,16,TGTGCCAGCAGCCCCAACGGGGGCTCACCGAACACTGAAGCTTTCTTT,CASSPNGGSPNTEAFF
-,-,TRBV25-1,TRBJ2-3,16,TGTGCCAGCAGTGACCAGAGGGGGTCATCACCAGATACGCAGTATTTT,CASSDQRGSSPDTQYF
-,-,TRBV28,TRBJ2-3,16,TGTGCCAGCACCCTACCGGGGGCCCCTAAGGCAGATACGCAGTATTTT,CASTLPGAPKADTQYF
TRBD2,once,TRBV7-6,TRBJ2-3,16,TGTGCCAGCAGCCCTAGGACTAGCGGGACGACAGATACGCAGTATTTT,CASSPRTSGTTDTQYF
-,-,TRBV7-9,TRBJ1-3,15,TGTGCCAGCAGCTTAACACAGGGTACTGGAAACACCATATATTTT,CASSLTQGTGNTIYF
-,-,TRBV27,TRBJ1-6,14,TGTGCCAGCAGTTTAGGGGGTGTTTCTTCACCCCTCCACTTT,CASSLGGVSSPLHF
TRBD2,-,TRBV6-5,TRBJ2-1,16,TGTGCCAGCAGTTACCGGCTAGCGGGACCCTTGCGAGAGCAGTTCTTC,CASSYRLAGPLREQFF
TRBD2,-,TRBV7-9,TRBJ2-1,13,TGTGCCAGCAGCTTAGGGCCGGGACTAGAAGGATTCTTC,CASSLGPGLEGFF
TRBD2,-,TRBV6-5,TRBJ2-3,14,TGTGCCAGCAGACGGGGAGGGTTGAGAGATACGCAGTATTTT,CASRRGGLRDTQYF
TRBD1,-,TRBV11-1,TRBJ2-5,16,TGTGCCAGCAGCTTAGGTCGCGCGCCCAGGGGGGAGACCCAGTACTTC,CASSLGRAPRGETQYF
-,-,TRBV7-9,TRBJ2-5,19,TGTGCCAGCAGCTTGAATTTAGCCTTATCCGGGCTGCTGGGGGAGACCCAGTACTTC,CASSLNLALSGLLGETQYF
-,once,TRBV27,TRBJ1-5,15,TGTGCCAGCAGCCCGCAGAGAAATAGCAATCAGCCCCAGCATTTT,CASSPQRNSNQPQHF
TRBD1,-,TRBV6-1,TRBJ1-1,13,TGTGCCAGCAGAGGACAGGGGGGAACTGAAGCTTTCTTT,CASRGQGGTEAFF
TRBD2,-,TRBV9,TRBJ2-3,15,TGTGCCAGCAGCGTGCTGACTAGCGGCACAGATACGCAGTATTTT,CASSVLTSGTDTQYF
-,-,TRBV5-1,TRBJ2-3,15,TGCGCCAGTCGGCCATCCCCCGCTAGCACAGATACGCAGTATTTT,CASRPSPASTDTQYF
TRBD1,-,TRBV12-5,TRBJ1-2,15,TGTGCTAGTGGTCGGGACATGGACAGGTTCTATGGCTACACCTTC,CASGRDMDRFYGYTF
-,-,TRBV29-1,TRBJ2-3,13,TGCAGCGTTGGGGCCCCAAGCACAGATACGCAGTATTTT,CSVGAPSTDTQYF
-,few,TRBV29-1,TRBJ1-1,10,TGCAGCGTTGGCGGCACTGAAGCTTTCTTT,CSVGGTEAFF
-,-,TRBV11-2,TRBJ2-1,14,TGTGCCAGCAGCTTCCTTTCGAGTAACAATGAGCAGTTCTTC,CASSFLSSNNEQFF
-,-,TRBV28,TRBJ2-1,15,TGTGCCAGCAGTGAGACGGCGGGCTCCTACAATGAGCAGTTCTTC,CASSETAGSYNEQFF
-,-,TRBV2,TRBJ1-4,17,TGTGCCAGCAGTGAAGGCACGAACTCCCAACTAGTTGAAAAACTGTTTTTT,CASSEGTNSQLVEKLFF
-,-,TRBV4-1,TRBJ1-4,15,TGCGCCAGCAGCCAAGGCGACAGGCAGAATGAAAAACTGTTTTTT,CASSQGDRQNEKLFF
TRBD1,-,TRBV7-8,TRBJ1-2,15,TGTGCCAGCAGCTTAGCCGAGCAGGGGGCCCATGGCTACACCTTC,CASSLAEQGAHGYTF
-,-,TRBV19,TRBJ1-2,13,TGTGCCCCCCCTGATGACGAGGACTATGGCTACACCTTC,CAPPDDEDYGYTF
TRBD1,-,TRBV19,TRBJ1-5,13,TGTGCCAGTAAAGACAGGGGCAATCAGCCCCAGCATTTT,CASKDRGNQPQHF
-,-,TRBV6-1,TRBJ2-7,12,TGTGCCAGCGAGACAGCAACCTACGAGCAGTACTTC,CASETATYEQYF
-,-,TRBV9,TRBJ2-3,16,TGTGCCAGCAGCGTAGTACGTGATCCGTTGAGAGATACGCAGTATTTT,CASSVVRDPLRDTQYF
-,-,TRBV15,TRBJ2-5,15,TGTGCCACCAGCACCCTGGGGTCTGCGAAAGAGACCCAGTACTTC,CATSTLGSAKETQYF
-,once,TRBV5-5,TRBJ1-4,15,TGTGCCAGCAGCTTCCAGGGTGGCGCGGGTGAAAAACTGTTTTTT,CASSFQGGAGEKLFF
-,-,TRBV28,TRBJ1-2,16,TGTGCCAGCACCGTATCCGGGACACCCTCTAACTATGGCTACACCTTC,CASTVSGTPSNYGYTF
-,-,TRBV30,TRBJ2-7,14,TGTGCCTGGAAAGCGTCCGGGGCTTTCTACGAGCAGTACTTC,CAWKASGAFYEQYF
-,-,TRBV5-4,TRBJ2-3,14,TGTGCCAGCCGGAGTAGCGGAAGCACAGATACGCAGTATTTT,CASRSSGSTDTQYF
TRBD2,-,TRBV5-1,TRBJ2-5,15,TGCGCCAGCAGCTTGGACGGCGGGAGGGTTGAGACCCAGTACTTC,CASSLDGGRVETQYF
TRBD2,-,TRBV5-4,TRBJ2-1,15,TGTGCCAGCAGTTCGACTAGCGGATCCTACAATGAGCAGTTCTTC,CASSSTSGSYNEQFF
-,-,TRBV5-5,TRBJ1-3,17,TGTGCCAGCAGCTTGACCGGGGCCAGTGACTCTGGAAACACCATATATTTT,CASSLTGASDSGNTIYF
TRBD1,-,TRBV18,TRBJ1-5,14,TGTGCCAGCTCACCGGGGACAGGGCCTCAGCCCCAGCATTTT,CASSPGTGPQPQHF
-,-,TRBV6-1,TRBJ2-4,13,TGTGCCAGCAGCTTGGAGGGCCCGGACATTCAGTACTTC,CASSLEGPDIQYF
-,-,TRBV6-1,TRBJ1-5,11,TGTGCCAGCAGTGAAGAGGAACCCCAGCATTTT,CASSEEEPQHF
TRBD1,-,TRBV19,TRBJ2-7,14,TGTGCCAGTAGTACCACGGACAGGACCTACGAGCAGTACTTC,CASSTTDRTYEQYF
-,-,TRBV11-2,TRBJ2-4,14,TGTGCCAGCAGCTTAGAATCCGGCAGAAACATTCAGTACTTC,CASSLESGRNIQYF
TRBD1,-,TRBV27,TRBJ2-6,17,TGTGCCAGCAGTCCTGGACAGGGGATAGGTGGGGCCAACGTCCTGACTTTC,CASSPGQGIGGANVLTF
-,once,TRBV29-1,TRBJ2-5,10,TGCAGCGTCGGAAAAGAGACCCAGTACTTC,CSVGKETQYF
-,-,TRBV9,TRBJ2-5,13,TGTGCCAGCAGCATACAGGGGACTGAGACCCAGTACTTC,CASSIQGTETQYF
TRBD1,-,TRBV5-1,TRBJ1-4,13,TGCGCCAGCACTCGGACAGGGGGCGAAAAACTGTTTTTT,CASTRTGGEKLFF
-,-,TRBV6-6,TRBJ1-1,13,TGTGCCAGCAGTGGGCCCCTGGGCACTGAAGCTTTCTTT,CASSGPLGTEAFF